The 29 T cell receptor beta chains below come from one sample, sequenced in a study of OX40 agonist ivuxolimab in advanced cancers. TCRdb's copy holds only in-frame clones and misses some; the assay was immunoSEQ multiplex PCR. The sample has some 94,000 clones; approximately 94% are singletons. This material consisted of CD4+ or CD8+ T cells sorted from blood, taken in a trial of the OX40 agonist ivuxolimab. All receptors come from an adult with an advanced solid tumor such as melanoma, head and neck, liver or kidney cancer.

The V and J genes are TRBV6-5 and TRBJ2-1; 10 bases are a match to TRBD2. Germline CDR1 is MNHEY and CDR2 is SVGAGI. The trim removed 6 bases at V and 4 bases at J, leaving 6 bases unmatched. The CDR3 runs 15 residues. CDR3 DNA: TGTGCCAGCAGGCCTACTAGCGGGACTTACAATGAGCAGTTCTTC. Its protein product is CASRPTSGTYNEQFF.

This rearrangement joins TRBV7-9 to TRBJ2-5, with D maybe TRBD1 (5 bases). Per the germline V gene, CDR1 is SEHNR and CDR2 is FQNEAQ (reference sequence). The CDR3 is 17 residues long. The germline V and J ends were trimmed by 9 bases and 1 base, with 24 bases remaining between them. Written as DNA, the CDR3 is TGTGCCAGTACTCATTTAAAGGAGATAGGGGCCCAAGAGACCCAGTACTTC. It encodes CASTHLKEIGAQETQYF. Full variable domain (rest looked up from reference TRBV7-9 and TRBJ2-5): DTGVSQNPRHKITKRGQNVTFRCDPISEHNRLYWYRQTLGQGPEFLTYFQNEAQLEKSRLLSDRFSAERPKGSFSTLEIQRTEQGDSAMYLCASTHLKEIGAQETQYFGPGTRLLVL.

The CDR3: CASSVRSSYNEQFF. CDR3 bases: TGTGCCAGCAGCGTCCGAAGCTCCTACAATGAGCAGTTCTTC. This chain connects TRBV5-6 to TRBJ2-1; D not certain. The germline V gene has CDR1 SGHDT and CDR2 YYEEEE. Trimming cost V 4 bases and J 0 bases, with 8 bases left between them. The CDR3 spans 14 residues.

The J gene is TRBJ2-2, the V gene TRBV5-4; 9 bases line up with TRBD1. In germline, CDR1 is SGHNT, CDR2 YYREEE (reference sequence). The CDR3 runs 17 residues. The V gene end was trimmed by 4 bases and the J gene end by 3 bases; junction bases not matched to a gene: 10. The CDR3 here is CASSSPGQGSDTGELFF. The CDR3 coding sequence is TGTGCCAGCAGCAGTCCGGGACAGGGTTCGGACACCGGGGAGCTGTTTTTT.

The chain is built from TRBV18 and TRBJ2-3; the D gene could be TRBD1 or TRBD2 (5 bases each). Germline V CDR1 and CDR2: KGHSH, LQKENI. This CDR3 contains 12 residues. V gave up 3 bases and J gave up 4 bases, with 5 bases separating them. The CDR3 spells CASSPGADTQYF. The CDR3 nucleotides read TGTGCCAGCTCACCGGGGGCAGATACGCAGTATTTT. The full variable domain, completed using reference TRBV18 and TRBJ2-3, is NAGVMQNPRHLVRRRGQEARLRCSPMKGHSHVYWYRQLPEEGLKFMVYLQKENIIDESGMPKERFSAEFPKEGPSILRIQQVVRGDSAAYFCASSPGADTQYFGPGTRLTVL.

The rearrangement links TRBV2 to TRBJ2-3; possibly TRBD1 or TRBD2 for D (5 bases each). V lost 8 bases and J lost 2, with 8 bases in between. The CDR3 is 12 residues long. Germline V lookup: CDR1 SNHLY, CDR2 FYNNEI. CDR3 residues: CASGGNTDTQYF. The CDR3 DNA reads as TGTGCCAGCGGGGGAAACACAGATACGCAGTATTTT.

The chain is built from TRBV9 and TRBJ2-5, with 9 nucleotides matching TRBD1. CDR1 SGDLS and CDR2 YYNGEE come from the germline V gene. Trimming took 3 bases from V and 3 from J; bases not matched to a gene: 6. The CDR3 runs to 15 residues. Here the CDR3 DNA reads TGTGCCAGCAGCGGCCGGGACAGGGTCGAAGAGACCCAGTACTTC. Its translation is CASSGRDRVEETQYF.

V is TRBV27 and J is TRBJ1-2, with 8 bases lining up with TRBD1. In germline, CDR1 is MNHEY, CDR2 SMNVEV (reference sequence). The V segment lost 4 bases and the J segment 4 bases; nucleotides outside the gene matches: 11. The CDR3 runs to 16 residues. The DNA of the CDR3 is TGTGCCAGCAGTTCTCTTCAGGGGGCAGATATCTATGGCTACACCTTC. Translated, it gives CASSSLQGADIYGYTF.

This clone has only one observation. The V and J genes are TRBV11-1 and TRBJ2-1; D uncertain. The CDR3 is 13 residues long. CDR1 and CDR2 from the germline V gene are SGHAT and FQDESV (reference sequence). V was shortened by 5 bases and J by 5 bases, with 10 bases between the two germline ends. For the CDR3, the DNA is TGTGCCAGCAGCCAACAGTACAACAATGAGCAGTTCTTC. Translated: CASSQQYNNEQFF.

The gene calls are TRBV9 and TRBJ2-7; 10 bases are shared with TRBD2. V was pared by 0 bases and J by 2 bases, with 2 bases of the junction left unmatched. The CDR3 contains 15 residues. Germline values: CDR1 SGDLS, CDR2 YYNGEE. In DNA, the CDR3 is TGTGCCAGCAGCGTAGCTAGCGGGGGCGCCTACGAGCAGTACTTC. Translating it yields CASSVASGGAYEQYF.

The chain joins TRBV27 to TRBJ2-7, with a possible D match to TRBD1 (6 bases). The CDR3 spans 16 residues. The ends were cut back, 5 bases at V and 6 bases at J, with 23 bases in the middle. The V gene's germline CDR1 is MNHEY and CDR2 SMNVEV (reference sequence). CDR3 region: CASSPQVSLTGTEQYF. The CDR3 DNA sequence: TGTGCCAGCAGTCCCCAGGTATCCCTTACAGGGACCGAGCAGTACTTC.

The chain joins TRBV14 to TRBJ2-2; D is unclear. Germline CDR1 reads SGHDN; CDR2 reads FVKESK. The ends were cut back, 4 bases at V and 5 bases at J, with 11 bases in the middle. The CDR3 consists of 14 residues. The CDR3 sequence: CASSPRYATGELFF. In DNA form, the CDR3 reads TGTGCCAGCAGCCCGCGATATGCGACCGGGGAGCTGTTTTTT. Drawing the rest from reference TRBV14 and TRBJ2-2, the complete variable domain is EAGVTQFPSHSVIEKGQTVTLRCDPISGHDNLYWYRRVMGKEIKFLLHFVKESKQDESGMPNNRFLAERTGGTYSTLKVQPAELEDSGVYFCASSPRYATGELFFGEGSRLTVL.

V gene TRBV13 combines with J gene TRBJ2-7; no firm D call. There are 14 residues in the CDR3. Between the trimmed V and J ends, which lost 0 bases and 3 bases, there was a span of 9 bases. CDR1 is PRHDT, CDR2 FYEKMQ, per germline (reference sequence). CDR3 residues: CASSLGGRHYEQYF. The CDR3 coding sequence is TGTGCCAGCAGCTTAGGTGGCAGACACTACGAGCAGTACTTC.

This clone came up once. CDR3 protein: CASSLTTGFNEKLFF. CDR3 DNA sequence: TGTGCCAGCAGTTTAACGACAGGGTTTAATGAAAAACTGTTTTTT. The gene calls are TRBV28 and TRBJ1-4, with 7 bases aligning to TRBD1. The J segment lost 4 bases and the V segment lost 2 bases, leaving 4 bases of the junction unmatched. This CDR3 region has 15 residues. Germline-derived CDR1 and CDR2 are MDHEN and SYDVKM. Drawing the rest from reference TRBV28 and TRBJ1-4, the complete variable domain is DVKVTQSSRYLVKRTGEKVFLECVQDMDHENMFWYRQDPGLGLRLIYFSYDVKMKEKGDIPEGYSVSREKKERFSLILESASTNQTSMYLCASSLTTGFNEKLFFGSGTQLSVL.

The V gene is TRBV5-6, the J gene TRBJ2-7; tentative D call: TRBD2 (5 bases). The CDR3 runs to 15 residues. The germline gives CDR1 SGHDT, CDR2 YYEEEE. V lost 0 bases to trimming and J lost 1 base, with 11 bases between them. CDR3 amino acids: CASSLGGQSSYEQYF. Written as DNA, the CDR3 is TGTGCCAGCAGCTTGGGCGGGCAGTCTTCCTACGAGCAGTACTTC.

Remarks on this clone: Other DNA sequences in this specimen translate into the identical CDR3. V is TRBV27 and J is TRBJ2-7, with D unclear. This CDR3 has 14 amino acids. Per the germline V gene, CDR1 is MNHEY and CDR2 is SMNVEV (reference sequence). V was clipped by 0 bases and J by 3 bases, with 9 bases between them. The CDR3 DNA reads TGTGCCAGCAGTTTATCGTCTGGGATCTACGAGCAGTACTTC. Its protein is CASSLSSGIYEQYF.

J is TRBJ2-7 and V is TRBV12-1; the table calls TRBD2, which could not be checked here. TRBV12-1 is termed a pseudogene. The CDR3 totals 18 residues. CDR3 amino acids: CASSYWTSGQHGSYEQYF. In DNA form, the CDR3 reads TGTGCCAGCAGCTACTGGACTAGCGGGCAACATGGGTCCTACGAGCAGTACTTC.

This clone was counted once. J is TRBJ2-7 and V is TRBV5-5, with 13 bases lining up with TRBD2. The CDR3 extends over 15 amino acids. Looked up from germline, CDR1 is SGHKS and CDR2 is YYEKEE (reference sequence). J was trimmed by 5 bases and V by 1 base; bases with no gene match: 3. This CDR3 is CASSLLGLAGDEQYF. The CDR3 DNA sequence: TGTGCCAGCAGCTTGCTCGGACTAGCGGGAGACGAGCAGTACTTC.

The genes are TRBV4-1 and TRBJ1-2; the D is unclear. CDR3 length equals 13 residues. Trimming took off 1 base at V and 8 bases at J, with 11 bases between the two ends. CDR1 is MGHRA, CDR2 YSYEKL, per germline. The CDR3 is CASSQVGTLGYTF. The CDR3 DNA reads TGCGCCAGCAGCCAAGTTGGTACGCTCGGCTACACCTTC.

The J gene is TRBJ1-5, the V gene TRBV10-3; D not certain. Germline loops: CDR1 ENHRY, CDR2 SYGVKD. Trimming removed 11 bases at V and 5 bases at J, with 16 bases between. The CDR3 contains 13 residues. The CDR3 DNA reads as TGTGCCGCAAAACAGAGGAGCGATCAGCCCCAGCATTTT. Translating gives CAAKQRSDQPQHF.

This chain links TRBV28 with TRBJ1-2, with D maybe TRBD1 (6 bases). Germline V lookup: CDR1 MDHEN, CDR2 SYDVKM. The V end was cut by 2 bases, the J end by 9 bases, with 10 bases between. This CDR3 has 12 amino acids. This CDR3 reads CASSLAGESYTF. In DNA, the CDR3 is TGTGCCAGCAGTTTAGCAGGGGAGAGCTACACCTTC.

The rearrangement uses TRBV7-9 and TRBJ2-1; TRBD2 agrees at 10 bases. Germline V CDR1 and CDR2: SEHNR, FQNEAQ (reference sequence). This CDR3 has 15 amino acids. V trimming: 5 bases; J trimming: 3 bases; junction bases outside the gene matches: 4. The CDR3: CASSPSSGGYNEQFF. The DNA of the CDR3 is TGTGCCAGCAGCCCGTCTAGCGGGGGCTACAATGAGCAGTTCTTC. Based on the CDR3 plus reference TRBV7-9 and TRBJ2-1, the full variable domain is DTGVSQNPRHKITKRGQNVTFRCDPISEHNRLYWYRQTLGQGPEFLTYFQNEAQLEKSRLLSDRFSAERPKGSFSTLEIQRTEQGDSAMYLCASSPSSGGYNEQFFGPGTRLTVL.

J is TRBJ2-7 and V is TRBV19; D remains ambiguous. V lost 7 bases, J lost 2 bases, and 15 bases lay in between. Germline V gene lookup returns CDR1 LNHDA and CDR2 SQIVND (reference sequence). The CDR3 has 14 amino acids. CDR3 bases: TGTGCCAGTAACTCCGGGTACGATACCTACGAGCAGTACTTC. Amino acid sequence: CASNSGYDTYEQYF. Based on the CDR3 plus reference TRBV19 and TRBJ2-7, the full variable domain is DGGITQSPKYLFRKEGQNVTLSCEQNLNHDAMYWYRQDPGQGLRLIYYSQIVNDFQKGDIAEGYSVSREKKESFPLTVTSAQKNPTAFYLCASNSGYDTYEQYFGPGTRLTVT.

CDR3 loop: CASSIPSGTYYGYTF. As DNA, the CDR3 is TGTGCCAGTAGTATACCATCCGGGACTTACTATGGCTACACCTTC. The chain uses TRBV19 and TRBJ1-2; maybe TRBD1 (5 bases). CDR3 length: 15 amino acids. The germline V and J ends were trimmed by 2 bases and 3 bases, with 13 bases remaining between them. Germline lookup yields CDR1 LNHDA and CDR2 SQIVND (reference sequence).

The chain links TRBV10-2 to TRBJ1-2; 8 bases line up with TRBD1. Germline V gene lookup returns CDR1 WSHSY and CDR2 SAAADI. The ends lost 6 bases at V and 2 bases at J; junction bases unmatched: 5. The CDR3 consists of 14 residues. The CDR3 protein is CASSLQGGNYGYTF. CDR3 nucleotide sequence: TGCGCCAGCAGCCTACAGGGGGGGAACTATGGCTACACCTTC.

The chain recombines TRBV9 with TRBJ2-5; 9 bases fit TRBD1. The V and J ends lost 2 bases and 3 bases, in that order; junction bases with no gene match: 2. The CDR3 is made up of 14 amino acids. Germline lookup yields CDR1 SGDLS and CDR2 YYNGEE. The CDR3 DNA sequence: TGTGCCAGCAGCGTCGGGGACAGGGAAGAGACCCAGTACTTC. Residues: CASSVGDREETQYF.

The chain links TRBV13 to TRBJ1-1; the D gene is possibly TRBD1 (5 bases). Germline V lookup: CDR1 PRHDT, CDR2 FYEKMQ (reference sequence). CDR3 length: 16 amino acids. V lost 5 bases and J 1 base, leaving 17 bases between the germline ends. CDR3 residues: CASSPASGQGNTEAFF. CDR3 in DNA: TGTGCCAGCAGCCCGGCCTCCGGTCAGGGGAACACTGAAGCTTTCTTT.

The rearrangement uses TRBV4-3 and TRBJ2-7; 9 bases fit TRBD2. The CDR3 covers 13 residues. Germline CDR1 LGHNA, CDR2 YSLEER. V shed 3 bases, J shed 3 bases, and the junction held 0 bases outside the gene matches. The DNA for the CDR3 is TGCGCCAGCAGCCAGCGGGAGGGCTACGAGCAGTACTTC. Its translation is CASSQREGYEQYF.

The chain links TRBV27 to TRBJ2-7, with D uncertain. From germline, CDR1 is MNHEY and CDR2 SMNVEV (reference sequence). With 1 base removed from V and 1 base from J, the gap between germline ends came to 2 bases. This CDR3 spans 12 amino acids. Here the CDR3 reads CASSLFSYEQYF. CDR3 DNA sequence: TGTGCCAGCAGTTTATTTTCCTACGAGCAGTACTTC.